These T cell receptor beta chains were read from a single sample in a study of blood T cell repertoires in COVID-19. Assay: immunoSEQ multiplex PCR; the TCRdb copy retains only in-frame clones and omits some. The table has approximately 240,000 clones, roughly 80% seen once. The specimen was peripheral blood. Receptors were obtained from a woman aged 80 or older with active or convalescent COVID-19. Each CDR3 is given with its conserved first and last residue. The order of the fields is D gene, clone size, J gene, V gene, CDR3 protein, CDR3 DNA. A D gene is named only where the DNA matches it firmly. The listing skips clone size in some rows; elsewhere it reads once, few, many or a size class.

-,once,TRBJ2-1,TRBV5-1,CASSLDHSSYNEQFF,TGCGCCAGCAGCTTGGACCACAGCTCCTACAATGAGCAGTTCTTC
TRBD1,once,TRBJ2-7,TRBV5-1,CASSFVQTGDWVDEQYF,TGCGCCAGCAGCTTCGTTCAAACAGGGGATTGGGTAGACGAGCAGTACTTC
TRBD2,-,TRBJ2-3,TRBV7-2,CASSLSSGGASDTQYF,TGTGCCAGCAGCCTCTCTAGCGGGGGGGCTTCAGATACGCAGTATTTT
-,-,TRBJ2-3,TRBV21-1,CASTVSTRSTDTQYF,TGTGCCAGCACAGTCTCGACAAGAAGCACAGATACGCAGTATTTT
TRBD1,once,TRBJ1-4,TRBV19,CASSGTGVSATNEKLFF,TGTGCCAGTAGCGGGACAGGGGTATCTGCAACTAATGAAAAACTGTTTTTT
-,-,TRBJ2-1,TRBV18,CASSPPVGSHNEQFF,TGTGCCAGCTCACCACCGGTCGGGAGCCACAATGAGCAGTTCTTC
TRBD1,-,TRBJ1-2,TRBV18,CASSPISQGAGSYGYTF,TGTGCCAGCTCACCAATTTCTCAGGGGGCAGGGTCATATGGCTACACCTTC
-,-,TRBJ2-7,TRBV5-8,CASSLVSYEQYF,TGTGCCAGCAGCTTGGTATCCTACGAGCAGTACTTC
-,-,TRBJ1-1,TRBV7-8,CASSLPGARAFF,TGTGCCAGCAGCTTACCAGGGGCGCGGGCTTTCTTT
-,-,TRBJ2-7,TRBV9,CASSVYGSSREQYF,TGTGCCAGCAGCGTATACGGGAGCAGTAGGGAGCAGTACTTC
TRBD2,-,TRBJ2-3,TRBV25-1,CASRLSGGSDTQYF,TGTGCCAGCAGACTCTCGGGGGGTTCAGATACGCAGTATTTT
-,-,TRBJ1-5,TRBV6-5,CASRSQEFNQPQHF,TGTGCCAGCAGGTCACAGGAATTCAATCAGCCCCAGCATTTT
TRBD1,once,TRBJ2-5,TRBV9,CASSVGLDRATQYF,TGTGCCAGCAGCGTAGGCCTGGACAGGGCGACCCAGTACTTC
-,-,TRBJ1-1,TRBV13,CASSSQRTEAFF,TGTGCCAGCAGCTCCCAGAGGACTGAAGCTTTCTTT
-,once,TRBJ1-2,TRBV19,CASSIRRVDGYTF,TGTGCCAGTAGTATCCGCAGGGTGGATGGCTACACCTTC
-,-,TRBJ2-5,TRBV5-6,CASSPWGGSQETQYF,TGTGCCAGCAGCCCCTGGGGCGGCTCCCAAGAGACCCAGTACTTC
-,-,TRBJ2-3,TRBV7-6,CASSPGTKYNTDTQYF,TGTGCCAGCAGCCCCGGGACAAAGTATAACACAGATACGCAGTATTTT
TRBD1,few,TRBJ1-4,TRBV6-2/TRBV6-3,CASSRTGTGKLFF,TGTGCCAGCAGTCGGACAGGGACTGGAAAACTGTTTTTT
-,-,TRBJ2-2,TRBV10-3,CAISRLGLDTGELFF,TGTGCCATCAGTCGACTAGGGCTAGACACCGGGGAGCTGTTTTTT
-,-,TRBJ1-2,TRBV4-3,CASSPPDSPNYGYTF,TGCGCCAGCAGCCCACCGGACAGCCCTAACTATGGCTACACCTTC
TRBD1,-,TRBJ2-3,TRBV6-1,CASSASTGAPTDTQYF,TGTGCCAGCAGTGCCTCGACAGGGGCCCCCACAGATACGCAGTATTTT
-,-,TRBJ1-1,TRBV4-2,CASSQETGLGLDTEAFF,TGTGCCAGCAGCCAAGAGACAGGATTGGGTTTGGACACTGAAGCTTTCTTT
-,-,TRBJ1-2,TRBV7-8,CASSLDAGGTNYGYTF,TGTGCCAGCAGCTTAGACGCGGGGGGGACAAACTATGGCTACACCTTC
-,-,TRBJ1-6,TRBV15,CATSTLTQGNSPLHF,TGTGCCACCAGCACCTTAACCCAGGGCAATTCACCCCTCCACTTT
TRBD2,-,TRBJ2-2,TRBV10-3,CAVKRGGSTGELFF,TGTGCCGTGAAGCGGGGGGGGAGCACCGGGGAGCTGTTTTTT
TRBD1,few,TRBJ1-2,TRBV6-5,CASSLAGQGHGYTF,TGTGCCAGCAGTCTGGCCGGACAGGGCCATGGCTACACCTTC
-,-,TRBJ1-2,TRBV24-1,CATSSDSYGYTF,TGTGCCACCAGTTCCGACAGTTATGGCTACACCTTC
TRBD1,-,TRBJ1-6,TRBV7-2,CASSLDRGRGSPLHF,TGTGCCAGCAGCTTAGACAGGGGTCGGGGTTCACCCCTCCACTTT
TRBD1,-,TRBJ1-5,TRBV30,CAWSLGSTGNQPQHF,TGTGCCTGGAGTCTTGGATCGACAGGGAATCAGCCCCAGCATTTT
-,-,TRBJ2-3,TRBV15,CATSRGGLGGYTDTQYF,TGTGCCACCAGCAGAGGAGGTTTGGGCGGGTACACAGATACGCAGTATTTT
TRBD1,-,TRBJ1-1,TRBV4-2,CASSQDRGNTEAFF,TGTGCCAGCAGCCAGGACAGGGGAAACACTGAAGCTTTCTTT
TRBD1,-,TRBJ1-2,TRBV28,CASSFGTGTNYGYTF,TGTGCCAGCAGTTTCGGGACAGGGACTAACTATGGCTACACCTTC
-,-,TRBJ1-2,TRBV7-2,CASSLREWSRDGYTF,TGTGCCAGCAGCCTCCGGGAGTGGTCTAGGGATGGCTACACCTTC
TRBD1,once,TRBJ1-2,TRBV14,CASSPKYDRANYGYTF,TGTGCCAGCAGCCCAAAATATGACAGGGCCAACTATGGCTACACCTTC
TRBD1,-,TRBJ1-1,TRBV12-3/TRBV12-4,CASSPGQGARAFF,TGTGCCAGCAGTCCAGGACAGGGGGCTAGAGCTTTCTTT
TRBD1,-,TRBJ2-1,TRBV27,CASSGTGSAGYNEQFF,TGTGCCAGCAGTGGGACAGGGTCCGCTGGATACAATGAGCAGTTCTTC
TRBD2,-,TRBJ2-7,TRBV19,CASSTAGGRAEQYF,TGTGCCAGTAGTACCGCGGGGGGCCGTGCCGAGCAGTACTTC
TRBD1,-,TRBJ1-5,TRBV5-1,CASSKTGGQPQHF,TGCGCCAGCAGCAAGACAGGGGGTCAGCCCCAGCATTTT
TRBD2,-,TRBJ2-1,TRBV7-8,CASSFWTSGGAHNEQFF,TGTGCCAGCAGCTTCTGGACTAGCGGGGGGGCCCACAATGAGCAGTTCTTC
TRBD1,-,TRBJ1-2,TRBV29-1,CSVARGNDYGYTF,TGCAGCGTTGCCAGGGGGAATGACTATGGCTACACCTTC
-,-,TRBJ2-7,TRBV6-6,CASRPGHLISYEQYF,TGTGCCAGCAGACCGGGACACTTAATCTCCTACGAGCAGTACTTC
-,-,TRBJ1-2,TRBV20-1,CIPGVNYGYTF,TGCATCCCAGGGGTGAACTATGGCTACACCTTC
-,-,TRBJ1-2,TRBV9,CASSVVGAGGYTF,TGTGCCAGCAGCGTAGTAGGGGCGGGAGGCTACACCTTC
TRBD1,few,TRBJ2-1,TRBV5-1,CASLPTGEFLGEQFF,TGCGCCAGCCTACCGACAGGGGAATTTTTAGGTGAGCAGTTCTTC
-,-,TRBJ2-3,TRBV7-9,CASSPRGDTDTQYF,TGTGCCAGCAGCCCCAGGGGGGACACAGATACGCAGTATTTT
-,few,TRBJ2-3,TRBV7-2,CASSRFLRSWLADTQYF,TGTGCCAGCAGCAGATTCCTCCGGTCCTGGTTGGCAGATACGCAGTATTTT
TRBD2,-,TRBJ2-7,TRBV9,CASSVGTSGKNEQYF,TGTGCCAGCAGCGTAGGGACTAGCGGGAAAAACGAGCAGTACTTC
-,-,TRBJ2-7,TRBV18,CASSPQDGPYEQYF,TGTGCCAGCTCACCCCAGGATGGCCCCTACGAGCAGTACTTC
TRBD1,-,TRBJ2-5,TRBV9,CASSSRQGLQETQYF,TGTGCCAGCAGCTCCAGACAGGGGTTACAAGAGACCCAGTACTTC
-,-,TRBJ2-2,TRBV5-1,CASSRELRENTGELFF,TGCGCCAGCAGCCGGGAATTGCGGGAGAACACCGGGGAGCTGTTTTTT